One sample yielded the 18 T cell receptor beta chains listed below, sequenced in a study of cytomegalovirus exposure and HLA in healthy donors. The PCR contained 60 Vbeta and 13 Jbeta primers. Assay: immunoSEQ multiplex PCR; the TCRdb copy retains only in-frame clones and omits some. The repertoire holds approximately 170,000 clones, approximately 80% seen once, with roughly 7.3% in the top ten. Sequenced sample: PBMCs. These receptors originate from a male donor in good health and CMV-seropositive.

The CDR3 region has the DNA TGTGCCAGCAGTGAAATAAGGACTGTAGACACCATATATTTT. Translated, it gives CASSEIRTVDTIYF. The chain carries TRBV2 and TRBJ1-3; D gene ambiguous. V lost 2 bases, J lost 8 bases, and 13 bases lay in between. Looked up from germline, CDR1 is SNHLY and CDR2 is FYNNEI. The CDR3 has 14 residues.

The CDR3 DNA reads as TGTGCCAGCTCTCTTGACATTACGGCCTATGGCTACACCTTC. It encodes CASSLDITAYGYTF. The chain couples TRBV18 to TRBJ1-2; D gene ambiguous. Trimming took 6 bases from V and 4 from J, leaving 15 bases between them. The CDR3 is 14 amino acids. CDR1 and CDR2 (germline): KGHSH, LQKENI.

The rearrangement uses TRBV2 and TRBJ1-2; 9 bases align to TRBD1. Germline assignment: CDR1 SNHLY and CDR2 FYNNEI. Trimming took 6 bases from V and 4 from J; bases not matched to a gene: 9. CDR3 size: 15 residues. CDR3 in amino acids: CASRENRGRSYGYTF. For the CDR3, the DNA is TGTGCCAGCAGGGAAAACAGGGGGCGCAGCTATGGCTACACCTTC. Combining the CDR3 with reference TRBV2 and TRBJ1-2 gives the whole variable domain EPEVTQTPSHQVTQMGQEVILRCVPISNHLYFYWYRQILGQKVEFLVSFYNNEISEKSEIFDDQFSVERPDGSNFTLKIRSTKLEDSAMYFCASRENRGRSYGYTFGSGTRLTVV.

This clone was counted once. The CDR3 here is CASSWTRDIICTEAFF. CDR3 DNA sequence: TGTGCCAGCAGTTGGACCCGGGACATTATCTGCACTGAAGCTTTCTTT. The rearrangement joins TRBV6-4 to TRBJ1-1; a weak D match, TRBD1 (6 bases). This CDR3 has 16 amino acids. Per the germline V gene, CDR1 is MRHNA and CDR2 is SNTAGT. Trimming pared 5 bases from V and 4 bases from J, leaving 20 bases between.

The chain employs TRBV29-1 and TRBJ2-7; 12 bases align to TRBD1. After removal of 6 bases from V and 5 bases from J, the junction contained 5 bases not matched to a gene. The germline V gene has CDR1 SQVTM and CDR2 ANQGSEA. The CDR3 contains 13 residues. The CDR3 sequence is CSVGDRGPHEQYF. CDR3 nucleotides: TGCAGCGTGGGGGACAGGGGGCCCCACGAGCAGTACTTC.

CDR3 loop: CASSLAGTPGGTEAFF. The CDR3 region has the DNA TGTGCCAGCAGCTTAGCCGGGACCCCCGGGGGCACTGAAGCTTTCTTT. The chain is built from TRBV7-8 and TRBJ1-1; the D gene is possibly TRBD1 (5 bases). With 0 bases removed from V and 4 bases from J, the gap between germline ends came to 15 bases. Germline CDR1 is SGHVS and CDR2 is FQNEAQ. There are 16 residues in the CDR3.

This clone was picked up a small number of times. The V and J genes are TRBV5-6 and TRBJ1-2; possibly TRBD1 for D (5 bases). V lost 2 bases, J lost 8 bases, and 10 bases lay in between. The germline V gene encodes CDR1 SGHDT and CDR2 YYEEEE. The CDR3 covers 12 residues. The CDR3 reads CASSFDRHGYTF. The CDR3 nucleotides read TGTGCCAGCAGCTTCGACAGACACGGCTACACCTTC.

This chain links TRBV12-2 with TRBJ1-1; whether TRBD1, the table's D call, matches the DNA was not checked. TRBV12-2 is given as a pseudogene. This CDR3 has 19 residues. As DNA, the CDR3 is TGTGCAAGTCGCTTCACGCGACCGGGACAGGGAGTTCCCGACACTGAAGCTTTCTTT. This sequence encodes CASRFTRPGQGVPDTEAFF.

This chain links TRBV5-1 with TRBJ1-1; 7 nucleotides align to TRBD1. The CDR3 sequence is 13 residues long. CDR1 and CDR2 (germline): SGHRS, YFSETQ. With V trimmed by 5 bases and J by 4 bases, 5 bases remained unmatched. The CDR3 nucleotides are TGCGCCAGCAGTCAAAACAGGGGCACTGAAGCTTTCTTT. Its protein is CASSQNRGTEAFF.

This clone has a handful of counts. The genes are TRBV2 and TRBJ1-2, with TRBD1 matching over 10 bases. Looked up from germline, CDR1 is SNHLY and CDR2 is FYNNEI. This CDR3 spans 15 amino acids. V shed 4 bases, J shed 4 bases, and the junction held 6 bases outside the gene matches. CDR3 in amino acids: CASSVTGGAIYGYTF. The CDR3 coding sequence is TGTGCCAGCAGTGTGACAGGGGGCGCAATCTATGGCTACACCTTC. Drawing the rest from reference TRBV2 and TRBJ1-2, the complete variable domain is EPEVTQTPSHQVTQMGQEVILRCVPISNHLYFYWYRQILGQKVEFLVSFYNNEISEKSEIFDDQFSVERPDGSNFTLKIRSTKLEDSAMYFCASSVTGGAIYGYTFGSGTRLTVV.

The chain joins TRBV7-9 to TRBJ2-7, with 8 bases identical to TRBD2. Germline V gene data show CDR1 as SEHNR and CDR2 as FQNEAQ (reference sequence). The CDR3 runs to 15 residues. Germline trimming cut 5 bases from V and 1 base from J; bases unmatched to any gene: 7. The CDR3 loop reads CASSVNSGTSYEQYF. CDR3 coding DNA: TGTGCCAGCAGCGTTAATAGCGGGACGTCCTACGAGCAGTACTTC. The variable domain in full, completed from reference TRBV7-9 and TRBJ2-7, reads DTGVSQNPRHKITKRGQNVTFRCDPISEHNRLYWYRQTLGQGPEFLTYFQNEAQLEKSRLLSDRFSAERPKGSFSTLEIQRTEQGDSAMYLCASSVNSGTSYEQYFGPGTRLTVT.

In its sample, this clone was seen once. The CDR3 DNA follows: TGCGCCAGCAGCCACACTAGCGGGGTTCAAGAGACCCAGTACTTC. This translates into CASSHTSGVQETQYF. This rearrangement joins TRBV4-1 to TRBJ2-5, with 10 nucleotides matching TRBD2. This CDR3 contains 15 residues. CDR1 and CDR2 (germline): MGHRA, YSYEKL. V gave up 3 bases and J gave up 2 bases; unmatched junction bases: 3.

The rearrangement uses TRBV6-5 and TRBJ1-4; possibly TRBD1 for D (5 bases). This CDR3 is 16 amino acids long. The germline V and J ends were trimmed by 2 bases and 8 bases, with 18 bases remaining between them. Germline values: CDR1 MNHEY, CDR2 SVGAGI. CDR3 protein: CASSYRRGSVTEKLFF. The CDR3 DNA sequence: TGTGCCAGCAGTTACAGAAGGGGATCGGTTACCGAAAAACTGTTTTTT.

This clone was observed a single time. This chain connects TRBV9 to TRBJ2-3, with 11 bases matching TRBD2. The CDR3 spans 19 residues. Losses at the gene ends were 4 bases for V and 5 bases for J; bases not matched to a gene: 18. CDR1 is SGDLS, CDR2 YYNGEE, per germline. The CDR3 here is CASSPPPSSGGAIVDTQYF. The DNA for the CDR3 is TGTGCCAGCAGCCCACCCCCTAGTAGCGGGGGGGCAATCGTAGATACGCAGTATTTT.

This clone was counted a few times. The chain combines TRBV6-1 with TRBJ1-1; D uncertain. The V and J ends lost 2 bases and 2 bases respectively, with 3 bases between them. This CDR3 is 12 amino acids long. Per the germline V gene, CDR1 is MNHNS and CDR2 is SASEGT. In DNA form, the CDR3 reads TGTGCCAGCAGTGAAATAAACACTGAAGCTTTCTTT. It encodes CASSEINTEAFF.

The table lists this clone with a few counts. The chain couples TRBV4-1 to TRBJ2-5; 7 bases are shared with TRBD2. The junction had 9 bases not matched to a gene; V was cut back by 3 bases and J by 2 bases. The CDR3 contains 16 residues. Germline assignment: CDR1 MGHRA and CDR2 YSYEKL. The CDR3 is CASSHGRRLEQETQYF. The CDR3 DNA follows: TGCGCCAGCAGCCACGGGAGGAGGCTAGAGCAAGAGACCCAGTACTTC.

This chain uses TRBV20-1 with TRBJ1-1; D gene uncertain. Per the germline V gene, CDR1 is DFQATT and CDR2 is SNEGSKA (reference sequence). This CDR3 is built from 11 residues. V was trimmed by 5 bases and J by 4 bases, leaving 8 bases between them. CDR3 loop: CSALQFTEAFF. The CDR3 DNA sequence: TGCAGTGCTCTACAGTTCACTGAAGCTTTCTTT.

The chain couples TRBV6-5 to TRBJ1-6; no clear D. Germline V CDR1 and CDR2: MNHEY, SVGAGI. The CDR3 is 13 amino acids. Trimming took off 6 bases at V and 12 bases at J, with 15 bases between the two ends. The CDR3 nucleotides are TGTGCCAGCAGACGGGTGAACCGGGGACCCCTCCACTTT. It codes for CASRRVNRGPLHF.